This record looks at one TCR beta chain sequence and its context. This sample is drawn from a study of control samples from healthy donors and cancer patients. Some clones are missing from TCRdb's copy, which holds only in-frame ones; the method was immunoSEQ multiplex PCR. The data hold over 100,000 clones, with roughly 90% observed a single time. The sample was blood. This sequence was found in a woman aged 45 to 65 in good health.

The CDR3 DNA sequence: TGTGCCAGTAGTATCGGGGGGATCAGCTCTGGGGCCAACGTCCTGACTTTC. Residues: CASSIGGISSGANVLTF. The genes are TRBV19 and TRBJ2-6; 7 bases are a match to TRBD2. CDR1 and CDR2 from the germline V gene are LNHDA and SQIVND (reference sequence). CDR3 length: 17 residues. The ends lost 3 bases at V and 0 bases at J; junction bases unmatched: 5.